A single TCR beta chain is shown here with its context. Its matching antigen is unknown. This record belongs to a study of OX40 agonist ivuxolimab in advanced cancers. Study results and limitations: A proportion of nonresponders additionally exhibited low normalized T-cell clonal expansion. Among the lowest levels of clonal expansion were found in partial responders at 0.1-3.0 mg/kg. CD4+ and CD8+ blood T cells expanded clonally by week 6 at 0.1 to 3.0 mg/kg.

The table came from immunoSEQ multiplex PCR; TCRdb's copy has only in-frame clones and leaves some out. This table has 40,000 or so clones, approximately 90% appearing once. CDR3 length equals 16 residues. Trimming cost V 4 bases and J 1 base, with 18 bases left between them. The germline V gene encodes CDR1 SQVTM and CDR2 ANQGSEA. The chain uses TRBV29-1 and TRBJ2-3; D is possibly TRBD2 (5 bases). The sample here was CD4+ or CD8+ T cells sorted from blood, taken in a trial of the OX40 agonist ivuxolimab. This sequence was found in an adult with an advanced solid tumor such as melanoma, head and neck, liver or kidney cancer. CDR3 residues: CSVVSRRGGGTDTQYF. CDR3 nucleotides: TGCAGCGTTGTCTCCCGTCGGGGTGGGGGCACAGATACGCAGTATTTT.